Listed below are T cell receptor beta chains from one sample, sequenced in a study of shared clonotypes between healthy human individuals. Assay used: immunoSEQ multiplex PCR; TCRdb lists only in-frame clones, some missing. The profile covers hundreds of thousands of clones, with around 72% appearing a single time and approximately 1.6% taken by the ten largest. The sequenced sample consisted of memory CD4+ T cells sorted from blood. The receptors were sampled from a woman between 25 and 40 years old in good health. CDR3s include the opening cysteine and the closing phenylalanine or tryptophan. Each record gives: CDR3 DNA, CDR3 protein, V gene, D gene, clone size, J gene. A D gene is named only where the DNA matches it firmly. Rows may omit the clone size; those that give it use once, few, many or a size class.

TGCAGTGCAAGGACAGGTTACGAGCAGTACTTC | CSARTGYEQYF | TRBV20-1 | TRBD1 | . | TRBJ2-7
TGTGCCAGCAGTTTATTACCTAACACCGGGGAGCTGTTTTTT | CASSLLPNTGELFF | TRBV27 | . | few | TRBJ2-2
TGCAGTGGAGACAGGGACACTGAAGCTTTCTTT | CSGDRDTEAFF | TRBV20-1 | TRBD1 | few | TRBJ1-1
TGTGCCAGCTCCAGATCTACTAATGAAAAACTGTTTTTT | CASSRSTNEKLFF | TRBV6-6 | . | few | TRBJ1-4
TGTGCCAGCAGCCTCTATAGCAATCAGCCCCAGCATTTT | CASSLYSNQPQHF | TRBV11-2 | . | few | TRBJ1-5
TGCGCCAGCAGCCAAGAGATGGGGACCTACTCTGAAGCTTTCTTT | CASSQEMGTYSEAFF | TRBV4-1 | . | once | TRBJ1-1
TGTGCCAGCAGTCCCGAGAGGGCTGGGGCCAACGTCCTGACTTTC | CASSPERAGANVLTF | TRBV6-6 | . | . | TRBJ2-6
TGTGCCAGCAGTCTTCTTAGCGGGAGTGTTGCCAATGAGCAGTTCTTC | CASSLLSGSVANEQFF | TRBV7-9 | TRBD2 | . | TRBJ2-1
TGTGCCTGGAGTGAATCGGGCAGGGTGAACACTGAAGCTTTCTTT | CAWSESGRVNTEAFF | TRBV30 | . | . | TRBJ1-1
TGTGCCAGCAGCCCTCAACCAGGGCAAGAGCAGTACTTC | CASSPQPGQEQYF | TRBV7-3 | . | . | TRBJ2-7
TGTGCCAGCAGTTTTAACAGACCTTCCGAGCAGTTCTTC | CASSFNRPSEQFF | TRBV27 | . | . | TRBJ2-1
TGTGCCAGCAGCCCCTCCTCTGGGGCCAACGTCCTGACTTTC | CASSPSSGANVLTF | TRBV7-3 | . | . | TRBJ2-6
TGCGCCAGCAGCTTGGGGGCGGCCTACAATGAGCAGTTCTTC | CASSLGAAYNEQFF | TRBV5-1 | . | . | TRBJ2-1
TGTGCCAGCAGAAGACAGGGGGCATGGGAGCAGTACTTC | CASRRQGAWEQYF | TRBV2 | TRBD1 | . | TRBJ2-7
TGTGCCAGCAGCCCGAACCAACCGGGACACTTGAACACCGGGGAGCTGTTTTTT | CASSPNQPGHLNTGELFF | TRBV9 | . | . | TRBJ2-2
TGTGCCAGCAGCCAAGAAGGCGGAGGAGCCAACACCGGGGAGCTGTTTTTT | CASSQEGGGANTGELFF | TRBV4-2 | . | few | TRBJ2-2
TGTGCCAGCAGTCTACAGGGGTGGAGAGACGAGCAGTACTTC | CASSLQGWRDEQYF | TRBV6-1 | TRBD1 | . | TRBJ2-7
TGTGCCAGCTCACCAAGGGCAGACGAGCAGTACTTC | CASSPRADEQYF | TRBV18 | . | . | TRBJ2-7
TGCGCCAGCAGCCAAGATCGGAATGAGTTGCCCCTCCACTTT | CASSQDRNELPLHF | TRBV4-1 | . | . | TRBJ1-6
TGTGCCAGCAGCCCCGGGACAGTACAAAATCAGCCCCAGCATTTT | CASSPGTVQNQPQHF | TRBV11-2 | TRBD1 | . | TRBJ1-5
TGTGCCAGCAGTGAACGGTTAGGGGGCGGCGAGACCCAGTACTTC | CASSERLGGGETQYF | TRBV6-1 | TRBD1 | once | TRBJ2-5
TGTGCCAGCAGCTTACAGGGATCGAGGGGGGGGCAACACCAAGAGCAGTACTTC | CASSLQGSRGGQHQEQYF | TRBV7-2 | . | . | TRBJ2-7
TGTGCCAGCAGCGTAGACGACAGGGTAATCTCTGGGGCCAACGTCCTGACTTTC | CASSVDDRVISGANVLTF | TRBV9 | TRBD1 | . | TRBJ2-6
TGTGCCAGCAGGAGACAGGGTGAGGTCTATGGCTACACCTTC | CASRRQGEVYGYTF | TRBV28 | TRBD1 | . | TRBJ1-2
TGTGCCAGCAGCTCGGGGGCGAGCGGGATAATTACCGGGGAGCTGTTTTTT | CASSSGASGIITGELFF | TRBV5-4 | . | few | TRBJ2-2
TGTGCCAGCAGTCCTGACAGGGGGCGGGAGGCTTTCTTT | CASSPDRGREAFF | TRBV28 | TRBD1 | once | TRBJ1-1
TGTGCCAGCAGTGGAGGGCCCTCGGAGACCCAGTACTTC | CASSGGPSETQYF | TRBV2 | . | . | TRBJ2-5
TGCGCCAGCAGCCCCCGATCATTTGGAGTCACAGATACGCAGTATTTT | CASSPRSFGVTDTQYF | TRBV5-1 | . | . | TRBJ2-3
TGTGCCAGCAGCCGGACAGGGAGCTATGGCTACACCTTC | CASSRTGSYGYTF | TRBV5-6 | TRBD1 | . | TRBJ1-2
TGTGCCAGCAGTTCTTCCAAGAACACTGAAGCTTTCTTT | CASSSSKNTEAFF | TRBV28 | . | . | TRBJ1-1
TGTGCCAGCAGCCAAACCTACGAGCAGTACTTC | CASSQTYEQYF | TRBV14 | . | few | TRBJ2-7
TGTGCCAGCAGTTACAACACAGATACGCAGTATTTT | CASSYNTDTQYF | TRBV6-6 | . | few | TRBJ2-3
TGTGCCAGCAGTTATGCGGCAGGGGGTTCCCAGCCCCAGCATTTT | CASSYAAGGSQPQHF | TRBV6-6 | TRBD1 | . | TRBJ1-5
TGTGCCAGCAGCGTAGGGACGCCCTACAATGAGCAGTTCTTC | CASSVGTPYNEQFF | TRBV9 | . | . | TRBJ2-1
TGTGCCAGCAGTTTGAAAGGACCTAGTAACTATGGCTACACCTTC | CASSLKGPSNYGYTF | TRBV28 | . | . | TRBJ1-2
TGTGCCAGCAGGAAAGGACAGAGAAATGAGCAGTTCTTC | CASRKGQRNEQFF | TRBV6-5 | . | . | TRBJ2-1
TGTGCCAGCAGCTTAGGTAGCGGGAGATCTAACGAGCAGTACTTC | CASSLGSGRSNEQYF | TRBV11-2 | TRBD2 | . | TRBJ2-7